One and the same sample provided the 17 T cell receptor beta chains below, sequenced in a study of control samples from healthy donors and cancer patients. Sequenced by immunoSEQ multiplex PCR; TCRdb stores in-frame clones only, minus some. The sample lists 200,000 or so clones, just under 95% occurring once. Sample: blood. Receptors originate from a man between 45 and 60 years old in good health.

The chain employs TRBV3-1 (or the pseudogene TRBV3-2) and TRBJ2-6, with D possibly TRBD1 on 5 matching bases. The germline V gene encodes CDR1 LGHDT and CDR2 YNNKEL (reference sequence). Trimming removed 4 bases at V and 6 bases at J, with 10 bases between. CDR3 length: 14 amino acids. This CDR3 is CASSPPTEANVLTF. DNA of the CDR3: TGTGCCAGCAGCCCACCGACAGAGGCCAACGTCCTGACTTTC.

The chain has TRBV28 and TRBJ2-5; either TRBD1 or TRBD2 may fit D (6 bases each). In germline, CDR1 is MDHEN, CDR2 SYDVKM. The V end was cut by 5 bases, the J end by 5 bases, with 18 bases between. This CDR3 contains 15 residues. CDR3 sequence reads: CASSLRKGGVETQYF. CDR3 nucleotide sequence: TGTGCCAGCAGTCTCCGAAAGGGGGGTGTGGAGACCCAGTACTTC. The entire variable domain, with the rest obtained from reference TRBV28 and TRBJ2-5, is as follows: DVKVTQSSRYLVKRTGEKVFLECVQDMDHENMFWYRQDPGLGLRLIYFSYDVKMKEKGDIPEGYSVSREKKERFSLILESASTNQTSMYLCASSLRKGGVETQYFGPGTRLLVL.

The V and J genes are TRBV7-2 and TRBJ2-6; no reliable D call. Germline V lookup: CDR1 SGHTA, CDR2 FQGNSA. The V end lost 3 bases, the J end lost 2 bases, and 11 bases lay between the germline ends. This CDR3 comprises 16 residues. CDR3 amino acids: CASSLGREAGANVLTF. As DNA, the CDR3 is TGTGCCAGCAGCTTGGGTAGGGAAGCTGGGGCCAACGTCCTGACTTTC. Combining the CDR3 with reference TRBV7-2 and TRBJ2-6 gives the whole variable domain GAGVSQSPSNKVTEKGKDVELRCDPISGHTALYWYRQSLGQGLEFLIYFQGNSAPDKSGLPSDRFSAERTGGSVSTLTIQRTQQEDSAVYLCASSLGREAGANVLTFGAGSRLTVL.

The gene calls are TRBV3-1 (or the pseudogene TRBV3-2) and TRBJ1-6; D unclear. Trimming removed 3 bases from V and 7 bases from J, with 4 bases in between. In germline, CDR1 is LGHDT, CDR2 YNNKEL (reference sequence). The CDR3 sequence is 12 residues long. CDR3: CASSQLNSPLHF. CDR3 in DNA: TGTGCCAGCAGCCAGTTGAATTCACCCCTCCACTTT.

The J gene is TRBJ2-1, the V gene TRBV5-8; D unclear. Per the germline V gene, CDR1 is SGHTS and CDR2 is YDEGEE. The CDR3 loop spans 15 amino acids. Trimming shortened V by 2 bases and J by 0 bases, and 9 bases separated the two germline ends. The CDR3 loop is CASSLHSRSYNEQFF. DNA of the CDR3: TGTGCCAGCAGCTTACACAGTCGCTCCTACAATGAGCAGTTCTTC.

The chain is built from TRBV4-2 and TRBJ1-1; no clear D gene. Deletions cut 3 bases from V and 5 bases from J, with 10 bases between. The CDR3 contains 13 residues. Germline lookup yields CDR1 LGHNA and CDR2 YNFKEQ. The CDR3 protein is CASSQEQITEAFF. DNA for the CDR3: TGTGCCAGCAGCCAGGAACAGATTACTGAAGCTTTCTTT.

DNA for the CDR3: TGCGCCAGCAGCTGGGACAGCTTGAACACTGAAGCTTTCTTT. This gives the protein CASSWDSLNTEAFF. V and J are TRBV5-1 and TRBJ1-1; 7 bases are shared with TRBD1. After removal of 3 bases from V and 0 bases from J, the junction contained 2 bases not matched to a gene. Germline V gene sequence: CDR1 SGHRS, CDR2 YFSETQ. The CDR3 sequence is 14 residues long.

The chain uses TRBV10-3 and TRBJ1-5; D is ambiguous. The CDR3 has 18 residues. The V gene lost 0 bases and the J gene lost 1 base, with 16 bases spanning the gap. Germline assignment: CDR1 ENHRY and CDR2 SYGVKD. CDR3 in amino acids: CAISESVGGIDSNQPQHF. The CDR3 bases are TGTGCCATCAGTGAGTCGGTAGGAGGCATTGACAGCAATCAGCCCCAGCATTTT.

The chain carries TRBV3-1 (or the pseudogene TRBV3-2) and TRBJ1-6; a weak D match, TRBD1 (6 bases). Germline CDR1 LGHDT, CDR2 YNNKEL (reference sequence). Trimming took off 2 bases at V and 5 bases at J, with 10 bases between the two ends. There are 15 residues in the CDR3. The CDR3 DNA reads TGTGCCAGCAGCCAATGGGACACCAATAATTCACCCCTCCACTTT. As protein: CASSQWDTNNSPLHF.

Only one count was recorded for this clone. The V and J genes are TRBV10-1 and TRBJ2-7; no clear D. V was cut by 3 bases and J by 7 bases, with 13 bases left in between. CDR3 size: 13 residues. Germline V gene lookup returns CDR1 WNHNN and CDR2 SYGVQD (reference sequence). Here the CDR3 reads CASSDQTWEEQYF. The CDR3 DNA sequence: TGCGCCAGCAGTGATCAGACCTGGGAAGAGCAGTACTTC.

CDR3 residues: CASTRGGAAETQYF. The CDR3, as DNA: TGTGCCAGCACACGCGGGGGGGCCGCCGAGACCCAGTACTTC. This chain uses TRBV6-6 with TRBJ2-5; 9 bases map to TRBD2. Germline-derived CDR1 and CDR2 are MNHNY and SVGAGI (reference sequence). CDR3 length equals 14 residues. The J segment lost 5 bases and the V segment lost 7 bases, leaving 8 bases of the junction unmatched.

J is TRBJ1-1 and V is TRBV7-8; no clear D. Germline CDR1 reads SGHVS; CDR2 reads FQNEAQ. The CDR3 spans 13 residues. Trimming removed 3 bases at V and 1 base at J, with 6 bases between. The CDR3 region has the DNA TGTGCCAGCAGCTTTGGCAGGAACACTGAAGCTTTCTTT. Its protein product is CASSFGRNTEAFF.

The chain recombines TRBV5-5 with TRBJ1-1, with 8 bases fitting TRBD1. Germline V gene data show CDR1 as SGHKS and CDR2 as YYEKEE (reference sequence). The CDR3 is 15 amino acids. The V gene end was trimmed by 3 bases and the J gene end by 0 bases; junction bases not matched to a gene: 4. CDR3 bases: TGTGCCAGCAGCTCACAGGGGGACATGAACACTGAAGCTTTCTTT. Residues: CASSSQGDMNTEAFF.

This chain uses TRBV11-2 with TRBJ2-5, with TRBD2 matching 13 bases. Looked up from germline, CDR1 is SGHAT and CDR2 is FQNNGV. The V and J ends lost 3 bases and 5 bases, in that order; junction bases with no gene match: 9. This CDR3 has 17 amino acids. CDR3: CASSFWTSGGSGETQYF. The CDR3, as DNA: TGTGCCAGCAGCTTCTGGACTAGCGGGGGATCAGGGGAGACCCAGTACTTC.

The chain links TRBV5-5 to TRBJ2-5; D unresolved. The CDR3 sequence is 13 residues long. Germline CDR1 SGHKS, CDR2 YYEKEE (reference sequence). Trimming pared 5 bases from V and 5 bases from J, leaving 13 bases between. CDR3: CASSLQPSETQYF. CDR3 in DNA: TGTGCCAGCAGTCTACAGCCGAGTGAGACCCAGTACTTC.

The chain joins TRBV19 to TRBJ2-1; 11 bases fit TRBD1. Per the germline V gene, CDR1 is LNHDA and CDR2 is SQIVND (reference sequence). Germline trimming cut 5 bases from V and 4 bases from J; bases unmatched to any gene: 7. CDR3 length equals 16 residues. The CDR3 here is CASSETGTGGYNEQFF. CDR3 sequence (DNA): TGTGCCAGTAGTGAAACCGGGACAGGGGGGTACAATGAGCAGTTCTTC. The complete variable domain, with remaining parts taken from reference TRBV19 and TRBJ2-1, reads DGGITQSPKYLFRKEGQNVTLSCEQNLNHDAMYWYRQDPGQGLRLIYYSQIVNDFQKGDIAEGYSVSREKKESFPLTVTSAQKNPTAFYLCASSETGTGGYNEQFFGPGTRLTVL.

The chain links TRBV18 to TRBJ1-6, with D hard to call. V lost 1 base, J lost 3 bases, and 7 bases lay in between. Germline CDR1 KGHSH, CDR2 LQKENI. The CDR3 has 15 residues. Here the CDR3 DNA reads TGTGCCAGCTCACCACAGGAAAACTATAATTCACCCCTCCACTTT. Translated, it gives CASSPQENYNSPLHF.